These T cell receptor beta chains were read from a single sample in a study of blood T cell repertoires in COVID-19. Measured with immunoSEQ multiplex PCR; TCRdb has only the in-frame clones, and not every one. The repertoire holds some 220,000 clones, with around four fifths as singletons. The sequenced sample consisted of peripheral blood. These receptors originate from a woman between 65 and 79 years old with COVID-19, enrolled during active disease. CDR3s include the opening cysteine and the closing phenylalanine or tryptophan. Fields, in order: V gene, clone size, CDR3 protein. For some rows the clone size is stated as once, few or many, or as a class when expanded; others skip it.

>TRBV4-1|few
CASSPPGTISGNTIYF
>TRBV3-1/TRBV3-2|NA
CASSQTGGNQPQHF
>TRBV29-1|NA
CSVNAGGRETQYF
>TRBV7-3|NA
CASTLAGGSSYNEQFF
>TRBV18|NA
CASSPQSGGDYEQYF
>TRBV10-3|NA
CAIRGEGQGSYGYTF
>TRBV5-1|NA
CASSPAVASGNLQYF
>TRBV4-2|NA
CASSPGRTSGSYNEQFF
>TRBV18|NA
CASSPSTPSGNTGELFF
>TRBV7-8|NA
CASSRRNIEFGELFF
>TRBV20-1|once
CRASGGDTQYF